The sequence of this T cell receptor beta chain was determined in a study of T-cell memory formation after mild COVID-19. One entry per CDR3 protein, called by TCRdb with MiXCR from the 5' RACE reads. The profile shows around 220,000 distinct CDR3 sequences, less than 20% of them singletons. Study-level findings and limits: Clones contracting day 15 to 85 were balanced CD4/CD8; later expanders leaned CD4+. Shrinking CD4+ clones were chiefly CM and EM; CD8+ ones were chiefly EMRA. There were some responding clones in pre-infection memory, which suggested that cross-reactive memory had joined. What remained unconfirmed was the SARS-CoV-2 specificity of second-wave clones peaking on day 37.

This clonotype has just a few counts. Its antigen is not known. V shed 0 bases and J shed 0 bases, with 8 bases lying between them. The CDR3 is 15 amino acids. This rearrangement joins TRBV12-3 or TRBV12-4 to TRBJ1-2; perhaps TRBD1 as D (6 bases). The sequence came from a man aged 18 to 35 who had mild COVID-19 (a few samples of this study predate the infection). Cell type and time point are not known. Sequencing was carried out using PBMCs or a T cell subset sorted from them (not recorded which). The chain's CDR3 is CASSLADRTNYGYTF. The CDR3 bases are TGTGCCAGCAGTTTAGCCGACAGGACTAACTATGGCTACACCTTC.